The next 20 T cell receptor beta chains were all read from a single sample in a study of blood T cells in healthy people across ages. Sample-barcoded 5' priming and a J-beta primer mix drove a second PCR of roughly 6 to 12 cycles. TCRdb reanalysed the 5' RACE reads using MiXCR and keeps one entry per CDR3 protein. The repertoire holds hundreds of thousands of distinct CDR3 sequences, with about 47% as singletons. The sample taken for sequencing was blood. Receptors originate from a man at least 80 years old in good health.

In regard to this clonotype: A read error may produce the germline difference seen at one junction end. The V gene is TRBV12-3 or TRBV12-4, the J gene TRBJ2-5; perhaps TRBD2 as D (6 bases). CDR3 size: 14 residues. CDR3 in amino acids: CVSSPRDWGETQYF. Here the CDR3 DNA reads TGTGTCAGCAGCCCCCGGGACTGGGGGGAGACCCAGTACTTC.

This chain connects TRBV7-6 to TRBJ1-6, with D maybe TRBD1 (5 bases). The length of the CDR3 is 15 residues. V was trimmed by 2 bases and J by 7 bases, leaving 12 bases between them. From germline, CDR1 is SGHVS and CDR2 FNYEAQ. CDR3 nucleotide sequence: TGTGCCAGCAGCTTATCTTGGGACCTCAATTCACCCCTCCACTTT. It encodes CASSLSWDLNSPLHF.

The chain uses TRBV7-2 and TRBJ2-7; 9 nucleotides agree with TRBD2. CDR1 is SGHTA, CDR2 FQGNSA, per germline. J gave up 2 bases and V 1 base, and 6 bases lay outside the gene matches. The CDR3 length is 16 residues. The CDR3 sequence: CASSLVGSGSTYEQYV. CDR3 nucleotides: TGTGCCAGCAGCTTAGTTGGTAGCGGGAGCACCTACGAGCAGTACGTC.

The V call is TRBV4-3, the J call TRBJ2-3; D is possibly TRBD1 or TRBD2 (5 bases each). CDR1 LGHNA and CDR2 YSLEER come from the germline V gene. The CDR3 contains 18 residues. Trimming cost V 1 base and J 5 bases, with 22 bases left between them. CDR3 amino acids: CASSQGGAPDPARDTQYF. CDR3 DNA sequence: TGCGCCAGCAGCCAAGGAGGGGCGCCGGACCCGGCCCGAGATACGCAGTATTTT.

The table lists this clonotype with a few counts. This chain links TRBV21-1 with TRBJ2-5. TRBV21-1 is noted as a pseudogene. CDR3 length: 14 amino acids. The CDR3: CASRADLLQETQYF. The CDR3, as DNA: TGTGCCAGCAGGGCAGACCTTCTCCAAGAGACCCAGTACTTC.

This clonotype was recorded many times. The rearrangement joins TRBV29-1 to TRBJ2-7; D is ambiguous. CDR1 SQVTM and CDR2 ANQGSEA come from the germline V gene. Trimming took off 5 bases at V and 4 bases at J, with 12 bases between the two ends. The CDR3 loop spans 12 amino acids. The chain's CDR3 is CSVLDGPYEQYF. CDR3 nucleotide sequence: TGCAGCGTTTTAGACGGCCCATACGAGCAGTACTTC.

In this sample, this clonotype turned up once. The chain links TRBV6-2 or TRBV6-3 to TRBJ2-5; 14 nucleotides line up with TRBD2. V shed 8 bases and J 5 bases; nucleotides not matched to a gene: 28. The CDR3 covers 22 residues. Germline V gives CDR1 MNHEY, CDR2 SVGEGT. CDR3 loop: CASCELYDLWTSGRPPPETQYF. The CDR3 DNA sequence: TGTGCCAGCTGCGAGTTGTATGATTTGTGGACTAGCGGGAGGCCACCCCCGGAGACCCAGTACTTC.

This clonotype was recorded a few times. This chain joins TRBV7-8 and TRBJ2-1; 11 bases agree with TRBD2. Germline V CDR1 and CDR2: SGHVS, FQNEAQ. V was clipped by 3 bases and J by 2 bases; unmatched bases: 6. The CDR3 extends over 17 amino acids. The CDR3 nucleotides are TGTGCCAGCAGCTTGGCCGGGACTAGCGGCCCCTACAATGAGCAGTTCTTC. Translated, it gives CASSLAGTSGPYNEQFF.

V is TRBV20-1 and J is TRBJ1-3, with TRBD1 matching 7 bases. Germline loops: CDR1 DFQATT, CDR2 SNEGSKA (reference sequence). The CDR3 is made up of 14 amino acids. The V and J ends lost 1 base and 3 bases, in that order; junction bases with no gene match: 3. The CDR3 DNA sequence: TGCAGTGCTAGAGTCGGGGACAGTGGAAACACCATATATTTT. Translating it yields CSARVGDSGNTIYF.

In this sample, this clonotype turned up many times. The chain joins TRBV20-1 to TRBJ2-2; possibly TRBD1 for D (6 bases). The CDR3 is 14 residues long. Germline CDR1 DFQATT, CDR2 SNEGSKA (reference sequence). V was pared by 6 bases and J by 2 bases, with 13 bases between. CDR3 region: CSARNRANTGELFF. In DNA form, the CDR3 reads TGCAGTGCGAGGAACAGGGCTAACACCGGGGAGCTGTTTTTT.

The chain joins TRBV20-1 to TRBJ2-1; 9 nucleotides agree with TRBD2. Germline V gene sequence: CDR1 DFQATT, CDR2 SNEGSKA (reference sequence). V lost 3 bases and J lost 6; bases outside the gene matches: 9. The CDR3 spans 15 residues. CDR3 bases: TGCAGTGCTAGCGACCAAGCGGGGGGACGCAATGAGCAGTTCTTC. Its protein product is CSASDQAGGRNEQFF.

This clonotype was counted between two and nine times. This chain links TRBV28 with TRBJ2-1; 8 positions agree with TRBD2. Germline V lookup: CDR1 MDHEN, CDR2 SYDVKM. After removal of 5 bases from V and 8 bases from J, the junction contained 11 bases not matched to a gene. The CDR3 runs to 15 residues. CDR3 nucleotides: TGTGCCAGCAGTCAGGGACTAGAAGGTGGCGATGAGCAGTTCTTC. Its translation: CASSQGLEGGDEQFF.

V usage is TRBV7-2 and J usage is TRBJ2-4; 8 positions match TRBD2. The DNA end lines up better with TRBJ2-7; the J call may be wrong. The CDR3 covers 14 residues. Germline V gene sequence: CDR1 SGHTA, CDR2 FQGNSA. The DNA of the CDR3 is TGTGCCAGCTCGAGGGTCGGGAGGGAGCACGAGCAGTACTTC. It translates to CASSRVGREHEQYF.

On this clonotype: A much bigger clone sits one base away, suggesting this may be a read error. V and J are TRBV5-6 and TRBJ2-5; D could derive from TRBD1 or TRBD2 (5 bases each). Trimming took off 4 bases at V and 2 bases at J, with 12 bases between the two ends. CDR3 length equals 14 residues. In germline, CDR1 is SGHDT, CDR2 YYEEEE. The DNA of the CDR3 is TGTGCCAGCAGCGTCCGGGACGGACAAGAGACCCAGTACTTC. It yields the protein CASSVRDGQETQYF.

This clonotype was recorded at least ten times. The CDR3 loop reads CASSQGPGRGDEQFF. The CDR3 DNA reads as TGCGCCAGCAGCCAAGGACCGGGGAGGGGCGATGAGCAGTTCTTC. The rearrangement links TRBV4-3 to TRBJ2-1, with TRBD2 matching over 7 bases. In germline, CDR1 is LGHNA, CDR2 YSLEER. J lost 8 bases, V lost 1 base, and 8 bases had no gene match. The CDR3 extends over 15 amino acids.

This clonotype was counted ten times or more. The V gene is TRBV7-9, the J gene TRBJ1-2; TRBD1 matches 8 bases. V gave up 5 bases and J gave up 5 bases; unmatched junction bases: 10. Germline V gene data show CDR1 as SEHNR and CDR2 as FQNEAQ (reference sequence). The CDR3 is 15 residues long. For the CDR3, the DNA is TGTGCCAGCAGCACCTCCGGACAGGGACTTTATGGCTACACCTTC. The encoded protein is CASSTSGQGLYGYTF.

V and J are TRBV29-1 and TRBJ2-1, with 10 bases fitting TRBD1. CDR1 is SQVTM, CDR2 ANQGSEA, per germline. V lost 7 bases, J lost 8 bases, and 5 bases stayed unmatched. The CDR3 has 12 amino acids. The chain's CDR3 is CSAGTGDHEQFF. DNA for the CDR3: TGCAGCGCCGGGACAGGGGACCATGAGCAGTTCTTC.

This clonotype appeared a few times. The V call is TRBV20-1, the J call TRBJ2-6; no reliable D call. This CDR3 is built from 13 residues. Between the trimmed V and J ends, which lost 5 bases and 0 bases, there was a span of 5 bases. CDR1 DFQATT and CDR2 SNEGSKA come from the germline V gene (reference sequence). The CDR3 DNA is TGCAGTGCTCATGTCTCTGGGGCCAACGTCCTGACTTTC. Amino acid sequence: CSAHVSGANVLTF.

This clonotype was recorded a few times. J is TRBJ2-4 and V is TRBV18; the D call may be TRBD1 or TRBD2 (5 bases each). This CDR3 has 13 residues. Trimming took 5 bases from V and 3 from J, leaving 8 bases between them. Germline-derived CDR1 and CDR2 are KGHSH and LQKENI. CDR3 protein: CASSGTLKNIQYF. The CDR3 coding sequence is TGTGCCAGCTCAGGGACCCTCAAAAACATTCAGTACTTC.

As for this clonotype: This may come from a read error, since a much larger clone is one base off. The gene calls are TRBV5-5 and TRBJ2-5, with D tentatively TRBD1 or TRBD2 (5 bases each). Between the trimmed V and J ends, which lost 3 bases and 3 bases, there was a span of 12 bases. Per the germline V gene, CDR1 is SGHKS and CDR2 is YYEKEE (reference sequence). CDR3 length equals 14 residues. For the CDR3, the DNA is TGTGCCAGCAGCTCGGGACGGAGCGAAGAGACCCAGTACTTC. Protein sequence: CASSSGRSEETQYF.